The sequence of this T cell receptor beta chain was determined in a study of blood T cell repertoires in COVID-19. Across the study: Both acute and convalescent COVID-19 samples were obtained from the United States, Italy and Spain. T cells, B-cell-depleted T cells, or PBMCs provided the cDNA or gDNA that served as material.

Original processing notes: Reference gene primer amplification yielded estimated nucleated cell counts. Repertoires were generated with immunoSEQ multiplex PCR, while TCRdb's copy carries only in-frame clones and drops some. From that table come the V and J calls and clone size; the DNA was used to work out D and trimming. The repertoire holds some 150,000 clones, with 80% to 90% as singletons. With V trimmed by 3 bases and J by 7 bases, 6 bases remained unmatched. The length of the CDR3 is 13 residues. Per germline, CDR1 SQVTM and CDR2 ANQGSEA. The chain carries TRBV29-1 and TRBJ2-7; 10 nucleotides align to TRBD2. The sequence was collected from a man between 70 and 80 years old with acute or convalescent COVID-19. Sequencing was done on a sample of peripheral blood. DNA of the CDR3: TGCAGCGTTGAGCCTAGCGGGAGTGGGGAGCAGTACTTC. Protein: CSVEPSGSGEQYF.